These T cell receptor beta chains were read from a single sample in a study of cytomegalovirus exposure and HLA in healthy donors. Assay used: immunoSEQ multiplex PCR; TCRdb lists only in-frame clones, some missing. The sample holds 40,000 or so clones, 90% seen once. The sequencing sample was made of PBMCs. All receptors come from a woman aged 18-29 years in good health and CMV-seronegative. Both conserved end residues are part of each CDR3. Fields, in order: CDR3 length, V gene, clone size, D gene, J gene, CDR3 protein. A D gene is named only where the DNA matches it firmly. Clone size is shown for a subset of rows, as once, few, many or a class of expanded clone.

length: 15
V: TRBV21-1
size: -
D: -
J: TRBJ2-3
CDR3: CASSKGTGITDTQYF

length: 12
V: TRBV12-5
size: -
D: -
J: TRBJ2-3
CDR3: CASGLTTDTQYF

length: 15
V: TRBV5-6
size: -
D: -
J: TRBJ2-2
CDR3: CASSFYRRNTGELFF

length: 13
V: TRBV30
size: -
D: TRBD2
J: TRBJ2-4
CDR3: CAWSAGGENIQYF

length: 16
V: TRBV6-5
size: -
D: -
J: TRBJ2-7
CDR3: CASSYFGTDRTYEQYF

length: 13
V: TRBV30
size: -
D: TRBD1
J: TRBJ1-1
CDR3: CAWSSHRGTEAFF

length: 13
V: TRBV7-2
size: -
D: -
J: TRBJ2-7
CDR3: CASSSGFSYEQYF

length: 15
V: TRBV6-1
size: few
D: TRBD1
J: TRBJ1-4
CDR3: CASSRMQGTGEKLFF

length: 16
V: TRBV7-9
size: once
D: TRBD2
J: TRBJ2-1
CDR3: CASSPLTSSVYNEQFF

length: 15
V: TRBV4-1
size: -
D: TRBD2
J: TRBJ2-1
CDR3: CASSHGTSGANEQFF

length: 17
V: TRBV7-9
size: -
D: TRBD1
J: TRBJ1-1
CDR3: CASSLGDRAGLNTEAFF

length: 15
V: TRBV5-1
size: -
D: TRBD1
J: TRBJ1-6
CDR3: CASSSGTGYDSPLHF

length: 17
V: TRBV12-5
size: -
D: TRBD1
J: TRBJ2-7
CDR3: CASGLSDGQGATYEQYF

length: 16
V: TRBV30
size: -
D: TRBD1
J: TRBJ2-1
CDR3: CAWSLGGTGSYNEQFF

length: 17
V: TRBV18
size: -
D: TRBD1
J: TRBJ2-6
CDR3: CASSLGTGNSGANVLTF

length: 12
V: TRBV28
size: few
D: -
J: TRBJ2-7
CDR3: CASSLGGYEQYF

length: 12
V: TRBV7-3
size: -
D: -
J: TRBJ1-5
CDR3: CSSSPLYQPQHF

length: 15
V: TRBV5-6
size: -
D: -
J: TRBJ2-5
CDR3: CASSLAGIMGETQYF

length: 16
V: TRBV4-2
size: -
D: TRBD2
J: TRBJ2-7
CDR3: CASSHPTAGIAYEQYF

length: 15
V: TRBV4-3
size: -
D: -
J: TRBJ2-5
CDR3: CASSQDRTIQETQYF

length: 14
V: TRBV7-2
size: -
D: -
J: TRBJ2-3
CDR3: CASSFDPNGDTQYF

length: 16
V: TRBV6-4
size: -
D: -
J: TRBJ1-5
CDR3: CASTSAKPGGNQPQHF

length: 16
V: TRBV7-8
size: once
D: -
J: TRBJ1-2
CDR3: CASSLVVVGRNYGYTF

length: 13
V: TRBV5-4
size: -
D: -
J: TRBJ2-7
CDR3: CASSLKTRDEQYF

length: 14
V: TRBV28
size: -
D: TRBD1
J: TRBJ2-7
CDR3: CASSHGQGAYEQYF

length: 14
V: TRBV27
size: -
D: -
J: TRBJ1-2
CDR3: CASSLGRGNYGYTF

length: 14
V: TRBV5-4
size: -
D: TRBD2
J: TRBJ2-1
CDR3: CATDLAGGSGEQFF

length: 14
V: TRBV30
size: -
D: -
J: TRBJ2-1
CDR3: CAWSVLSIYNEQFF

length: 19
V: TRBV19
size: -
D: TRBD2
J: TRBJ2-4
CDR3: CASSDQRTSGRAAKNIQYF

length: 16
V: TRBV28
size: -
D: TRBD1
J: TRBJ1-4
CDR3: CASRYRGLIMGEKLFF

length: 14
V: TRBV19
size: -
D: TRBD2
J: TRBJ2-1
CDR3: CVTLAGAPYNEQFF

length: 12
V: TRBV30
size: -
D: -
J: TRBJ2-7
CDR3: CAWSLQVYEQYF

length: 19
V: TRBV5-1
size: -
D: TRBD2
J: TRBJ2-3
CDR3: CASSLAGESGTGRTDTQYF

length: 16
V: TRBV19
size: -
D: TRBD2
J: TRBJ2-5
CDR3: CASSPTPGAGGETQYF

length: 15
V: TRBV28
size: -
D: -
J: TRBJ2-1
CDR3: CASTIGGERKNEQFF

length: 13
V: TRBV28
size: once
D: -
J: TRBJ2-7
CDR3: CARTIGYYYEQYF

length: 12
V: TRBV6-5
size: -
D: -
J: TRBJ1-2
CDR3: CASSYGGAQYTF

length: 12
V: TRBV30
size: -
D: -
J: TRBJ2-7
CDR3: CAWRGDRSEQYF

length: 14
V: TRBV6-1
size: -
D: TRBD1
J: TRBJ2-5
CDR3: CASNDRGRGETQYF

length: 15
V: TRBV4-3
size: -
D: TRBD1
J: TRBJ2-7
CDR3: CASSQEGTGVYEQYF

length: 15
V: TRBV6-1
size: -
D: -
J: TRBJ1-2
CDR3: CASSEAAGGAYGYTF

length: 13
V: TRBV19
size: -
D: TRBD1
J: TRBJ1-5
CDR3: CASSENRGQPQHF

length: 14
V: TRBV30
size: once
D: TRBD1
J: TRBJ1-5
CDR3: CAWGRGQGFQPQHF

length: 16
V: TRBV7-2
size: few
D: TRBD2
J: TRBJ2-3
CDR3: CASSWRTSGTTDTQYF

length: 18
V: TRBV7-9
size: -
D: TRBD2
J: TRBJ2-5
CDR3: CASSHNWGLAGTQETQYF

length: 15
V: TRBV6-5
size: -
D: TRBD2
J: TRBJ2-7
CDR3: CASRPTSGRAYEQYF

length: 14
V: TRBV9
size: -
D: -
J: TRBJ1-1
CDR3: CASSVLGANTEAFF

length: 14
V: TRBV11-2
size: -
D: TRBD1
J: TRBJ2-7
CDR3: CASSWGQNTYEQYF